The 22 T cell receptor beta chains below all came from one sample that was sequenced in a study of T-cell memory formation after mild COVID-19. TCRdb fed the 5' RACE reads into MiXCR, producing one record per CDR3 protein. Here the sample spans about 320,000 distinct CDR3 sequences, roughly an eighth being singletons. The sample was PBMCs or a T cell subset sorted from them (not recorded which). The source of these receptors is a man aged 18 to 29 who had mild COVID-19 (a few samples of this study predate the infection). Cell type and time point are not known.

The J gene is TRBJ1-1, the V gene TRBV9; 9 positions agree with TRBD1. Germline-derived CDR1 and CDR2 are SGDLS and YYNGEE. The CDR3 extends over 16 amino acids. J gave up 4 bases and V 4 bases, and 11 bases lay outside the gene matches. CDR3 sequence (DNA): TGTGCCAGCAGCACTAGCCCACAGGGGGCGGGCACTGAAGCTTTCTTT. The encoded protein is CASSTSPQGAGTEAFF.

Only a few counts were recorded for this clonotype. The CDR3 loop reads CASTQGRGWDTQYF. In DNA form, the CDR3 reads TGTGCCAGCACCCAAGGCAGGGGATGGGATACGCAGTATTTT. The rearrangement joins TRBV12-3 or TRBV12-4 to TRBJ2-3, with a weak D call TRBD1 (6 bases). This CDR3 spans 14 amino acids. V shed 7 bases and J shed 6 bases, with 17 bases lying between them.

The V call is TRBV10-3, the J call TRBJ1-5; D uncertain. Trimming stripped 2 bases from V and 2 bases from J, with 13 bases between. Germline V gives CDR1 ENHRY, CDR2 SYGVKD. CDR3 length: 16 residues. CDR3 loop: CAISERRTPGNQPQHF. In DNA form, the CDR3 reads TGTGCCATCAGTGAGAGGCGGACCCCCGGCAATCAGCCCCAGCATTTT.

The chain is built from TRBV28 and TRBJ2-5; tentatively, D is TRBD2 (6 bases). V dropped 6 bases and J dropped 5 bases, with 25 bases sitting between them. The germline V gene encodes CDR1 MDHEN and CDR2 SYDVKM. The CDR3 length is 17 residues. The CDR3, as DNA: TGTGCCAGCAGCCCTACTGCGGGGCAGGTAGCGTTGGAGACCCAGTACTTC. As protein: CASSPTAGQVALETQYF.

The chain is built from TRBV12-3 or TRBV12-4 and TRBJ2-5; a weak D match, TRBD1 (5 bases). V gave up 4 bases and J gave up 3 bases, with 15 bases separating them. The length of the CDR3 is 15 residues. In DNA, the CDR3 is TGTGCCAGCAGTTCAATCCTCAGGGTCGAAGAGACCCAGTACTTC. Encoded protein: CASSSILRVEETQYF.

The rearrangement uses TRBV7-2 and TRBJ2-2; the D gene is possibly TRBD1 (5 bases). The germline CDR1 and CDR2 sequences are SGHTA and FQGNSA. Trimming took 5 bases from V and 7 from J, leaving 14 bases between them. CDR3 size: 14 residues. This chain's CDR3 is CASSMWLQGGELFF. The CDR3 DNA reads TGTGCCAGCAGCATGTGGTTGCAGGGCGGGGAGCTGTTTTTT.

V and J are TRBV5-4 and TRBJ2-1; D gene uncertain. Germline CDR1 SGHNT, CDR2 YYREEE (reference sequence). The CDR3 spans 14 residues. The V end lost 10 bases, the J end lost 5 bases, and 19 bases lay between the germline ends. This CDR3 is CAWRFSFMDNEQFF. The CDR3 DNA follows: TGTGCCTGGCGATTCAGCTTCATGGACAATGAGCAGTTCTTC.

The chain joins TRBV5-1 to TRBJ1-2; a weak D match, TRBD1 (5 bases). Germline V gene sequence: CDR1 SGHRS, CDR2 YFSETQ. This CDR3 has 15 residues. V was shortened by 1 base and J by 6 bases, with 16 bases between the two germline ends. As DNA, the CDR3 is TGCGCCAGCAGCTTGAGGGGTGTATGGGTCGATGGCTACACCTTC. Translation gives CASSLRGVWVDGYTF. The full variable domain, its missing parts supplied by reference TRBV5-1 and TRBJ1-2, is KAGVTQTPRYLIKTRGQQVTLSCSPISGHRSVSWYQQTPGQGLQFLFEYFSETQRNKGNFPGRFSGRQFSNSRSEMNVSTLELGDSALYLCASSLRGVWVDGYTFGSGTRLTVV.

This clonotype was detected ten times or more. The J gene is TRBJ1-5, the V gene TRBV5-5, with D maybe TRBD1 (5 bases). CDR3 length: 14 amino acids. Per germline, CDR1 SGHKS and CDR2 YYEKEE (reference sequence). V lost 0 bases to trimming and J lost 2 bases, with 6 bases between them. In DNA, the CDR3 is TGTGCCAGCAGCTTGGGGGGGGGCAATCAGCCCCAGCATTTT. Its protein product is CASSLGGGNQPQHF.

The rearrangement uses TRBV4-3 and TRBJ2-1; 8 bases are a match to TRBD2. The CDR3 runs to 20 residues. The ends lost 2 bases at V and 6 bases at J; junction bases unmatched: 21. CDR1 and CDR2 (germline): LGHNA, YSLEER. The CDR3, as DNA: TGCGCCAGCAGCCAAACCGGGACAAAAGACGGACTAGCTGCGGGCAATGAGCAGTTCTTC. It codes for CASSQTGTKDGLAAGNEQFF.

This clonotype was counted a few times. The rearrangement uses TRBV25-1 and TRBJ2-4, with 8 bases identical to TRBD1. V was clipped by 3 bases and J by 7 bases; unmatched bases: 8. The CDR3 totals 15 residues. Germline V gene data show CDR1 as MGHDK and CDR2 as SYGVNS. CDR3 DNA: TGTGCCAGCAGTGATCCACTGACAGGGGAGAACATTCAGTACTTC. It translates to CASSDPLTGENIQYF. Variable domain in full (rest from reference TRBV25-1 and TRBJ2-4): EADIYQTPRYLVIGTGKKITLECSQTMGHDKMYWYQQDPGMELHLIHYSYGVNSTEKGDLSSESTVSRIRTEHFPLTLESARPSHTSQYLCASSDPLTGENIQYFGAGTRLSVL.

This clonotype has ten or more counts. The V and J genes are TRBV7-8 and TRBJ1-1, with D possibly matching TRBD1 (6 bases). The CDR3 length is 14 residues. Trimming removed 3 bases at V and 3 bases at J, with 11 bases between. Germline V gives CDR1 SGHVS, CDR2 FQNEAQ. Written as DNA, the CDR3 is TGTGCCAGCAGCTTGCAGGGGATTGACACTGAAGCTTTCTTT. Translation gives CASSLQGIDTEAFF. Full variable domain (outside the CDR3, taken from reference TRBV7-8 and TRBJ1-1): GAGVSQSPRYKVAKRGQDVALRCDPISGHVSLFWYQQALGQGPEFLTYFQNEAQLDKSGLPSDRFFAERPEGSVSTLKIQRTQQEDSAVYLCASSLQGIDTEAFFGQGTRLTVV.

The chain's CDR3 is CASSLGGSHNEQFF. The CDR3 nucleotides read TGTGCCAGCAGCTTGGGGGGTTCCCACAATGAGCAGTTCTTC. This chain uses TRBV7-9 with TRBJ2-1; weak D call: TRBD2 (6 bases). Germline-derived CDR1 and CDR2 are SEHNR and FQNEAQ (reference sequence). With 3 bases removed from V and 5 bases from J, the gap between germline ends came to 11 bases. The CDR3 runs to 14 residues.

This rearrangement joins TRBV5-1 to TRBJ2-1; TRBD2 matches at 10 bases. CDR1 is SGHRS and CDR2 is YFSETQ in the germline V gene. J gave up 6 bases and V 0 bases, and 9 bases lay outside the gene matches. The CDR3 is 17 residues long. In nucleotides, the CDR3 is TGCGCCAGCAGCTTGGTTAGCGGGGGGCGTCAGGGCAATGAGCAGTTCTTC. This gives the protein CASSLVSGGRQGNEQFF.

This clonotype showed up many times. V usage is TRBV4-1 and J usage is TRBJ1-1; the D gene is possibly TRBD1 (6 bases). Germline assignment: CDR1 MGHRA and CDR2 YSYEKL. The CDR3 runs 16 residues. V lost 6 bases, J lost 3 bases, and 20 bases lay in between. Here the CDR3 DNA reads TGCGCCAGCAGGAAAGGGCGGGGGGGCAAAGACACTGAAGCTTTCTTT. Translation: CASRKGRGGKDTEAFF.

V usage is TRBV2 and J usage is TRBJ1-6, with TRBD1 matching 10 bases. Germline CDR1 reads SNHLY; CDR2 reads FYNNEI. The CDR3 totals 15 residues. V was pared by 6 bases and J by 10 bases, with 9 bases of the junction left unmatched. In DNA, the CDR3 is TGTGCCAGCAGGGACGCGCGGGGACAGGGGTCACCCCTCCACTTT. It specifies CASRDARGQGSPLHF.

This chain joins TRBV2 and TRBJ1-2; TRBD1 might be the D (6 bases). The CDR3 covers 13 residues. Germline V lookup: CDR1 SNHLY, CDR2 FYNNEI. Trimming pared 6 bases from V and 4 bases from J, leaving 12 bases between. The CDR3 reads CASRWGGLYGYTF. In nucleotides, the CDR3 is TGTGCCAGCAGATGGGGGGGCCTCTATGGCTACACCTTC. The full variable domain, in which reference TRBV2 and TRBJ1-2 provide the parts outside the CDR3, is EPEVTQTPSHQVTQMGQEVILRCVPISNHLYFYWYRQILGQKVEFLVSFYNNEISEKSEIFDDQFSVERPDGSNFTLKIRSTKLEDSAMYFCASRWGGLYGYTFGSGTRLTVV.

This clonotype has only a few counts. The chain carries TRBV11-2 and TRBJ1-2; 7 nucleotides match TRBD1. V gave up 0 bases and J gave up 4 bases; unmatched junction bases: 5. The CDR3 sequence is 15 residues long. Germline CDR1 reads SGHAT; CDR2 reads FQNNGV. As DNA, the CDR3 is TGTGCCAGCAGCTTAGACGGCGGGACAGCCTATGGCTACACCTTC. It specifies CASSLDGGTAYGYTF. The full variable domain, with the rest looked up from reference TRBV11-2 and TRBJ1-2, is EAGVAQSPRYKIIEKRQSVAFWCNPISGHATLYWYQQILGQGPKLLIQFQNNGVVDDSQLPKDRFSAERLKGVDSTLKIQPAKLEDSAVYLCASSLDGGTAYGYTFGSGTRLTVV.

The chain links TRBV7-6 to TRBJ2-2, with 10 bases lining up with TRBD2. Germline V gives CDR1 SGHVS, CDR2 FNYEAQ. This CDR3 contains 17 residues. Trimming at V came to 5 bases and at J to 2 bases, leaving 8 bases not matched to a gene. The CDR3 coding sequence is TGTGCCAGCAGCCAGATAGCGGGGGGTCCCAACACCGGGGAGCTGTTTTTT. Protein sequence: CASSQIAGGPNTGELFF.

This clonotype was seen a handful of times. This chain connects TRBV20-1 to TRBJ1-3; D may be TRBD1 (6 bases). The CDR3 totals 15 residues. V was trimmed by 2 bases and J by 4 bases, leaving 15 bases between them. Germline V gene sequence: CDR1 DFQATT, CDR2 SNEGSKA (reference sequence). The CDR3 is CSARPEQGLGNTIYF. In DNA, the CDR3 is TGCAGTGCTAGACCAGAACAGGGACTCGGAAACACCATATATTTT.

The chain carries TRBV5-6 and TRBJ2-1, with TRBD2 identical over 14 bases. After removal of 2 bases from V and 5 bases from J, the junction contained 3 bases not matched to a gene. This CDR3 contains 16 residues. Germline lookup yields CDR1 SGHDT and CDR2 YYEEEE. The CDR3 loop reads CASSFLGLAGDNEQFF. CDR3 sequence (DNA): TGTGCCAGCAGCTTTCTGGGACTAGCGGGGGACAATGAGCAGTTCTTC.

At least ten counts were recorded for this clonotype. CDR3 bases: TGTGCCAGCAGCCCGCAGACTAGCGGGGGATCAAACATTCAGTACTTC. Amino acids: CASSPQTSGGSNIQYF. The chain couples TRBV3-1 to TRBJ2-4; TRBD2 matches 12 bases. V trimming: 4 bases; J trimming: 6 bases; junction bases outside the gene matches: 7. This CDR3 has 16 residues. Germline CDR1 reads LGHDT; CDR2 reads YNNKEL (reference sequence).